This T cell receptor (beta chain) originates from a study of T cells in Graves' hyperthyroidism and ophthalmopathy. Study-wide results and caveats: Most thyroid-expanded clonotypes above 0.001 were also found in blood.

Regarding this clonotype: What it binds is not known.

It was RNA transcripts that yielded the amplified TCR beta CDR3 regions. The HTBI primer set served for first-round RT-PCR of the TCR CDR3. MiXCR, run by TCRdb on the multiplex PCR reads, gives a single entry per CDR3 protein. The profile shows 300,000 to 450,000 distinct CDR3 sequences, 15% of them singletons. Hyperthyroidism had been newly diagnosed in patients aged 18 to 65, and its duration was under 2 months. From 9 to 10 ml of fresh peripheral blood, PBMCs were isolated. V dropped 1 base and J dropped 4 bases, with 10 bases sitting between them. Germline CDR1 is MDHEN and CDR2 is SYDVKM. The CDR3 extends over 15 amino acids.

The specimen was blood. This chain uses TRBV28 with TRBJ1-4; D gene uncertain. This sequence was found in a woman aged 25-40 years with Graves' hyperthyroidism. CDR3 in DNA: TGTGCCAGCAGTTTATATAGGGCAGATAATGAAAAACTGTTTTTT. Encoded protein: CASSLYRADNEKLFF. Variable domain in full (rest from reference TRBV28 and TRBJ1-4): DVKVTQSSRYLVKRTGEKVFLECVQDMDHENMFWYRQDPGLGLRLIYFSYDVKMKEKGDIPEGYSVSREKKERFSLILESASTNQTSMYLCASSLYRADNEKLFFGSGTQLSVL.